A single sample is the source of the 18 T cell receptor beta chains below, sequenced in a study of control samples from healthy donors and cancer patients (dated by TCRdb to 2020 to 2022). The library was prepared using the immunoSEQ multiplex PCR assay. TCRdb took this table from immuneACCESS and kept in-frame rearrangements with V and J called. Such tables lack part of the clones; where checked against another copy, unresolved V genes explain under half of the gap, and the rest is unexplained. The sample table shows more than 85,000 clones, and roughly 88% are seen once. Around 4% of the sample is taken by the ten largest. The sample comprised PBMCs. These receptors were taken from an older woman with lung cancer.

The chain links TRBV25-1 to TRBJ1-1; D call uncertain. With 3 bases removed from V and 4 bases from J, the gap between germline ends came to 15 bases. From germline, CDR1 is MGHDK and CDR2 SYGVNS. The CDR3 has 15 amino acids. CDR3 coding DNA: TGTGCCAGCAGTGATCCACTACGGGAGGCCACTGAAGCTTTCTTT. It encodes CASSDPLREATEAFF.

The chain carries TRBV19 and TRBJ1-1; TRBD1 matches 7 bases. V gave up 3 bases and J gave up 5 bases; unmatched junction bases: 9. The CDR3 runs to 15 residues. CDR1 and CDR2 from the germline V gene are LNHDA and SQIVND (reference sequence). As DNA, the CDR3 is TGTGCCAGTAGTATCTATTTTAAACAGGGGACTGAAGCTTTCTTT. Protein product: CASSIYFKQGTEAFF.

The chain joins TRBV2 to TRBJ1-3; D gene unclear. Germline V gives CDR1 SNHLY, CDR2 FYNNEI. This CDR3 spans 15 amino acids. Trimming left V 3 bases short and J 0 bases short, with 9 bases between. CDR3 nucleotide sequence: TGTGCCAGCAGTGATGCGGTGAGCTCTGGAAACACCATATATTTT. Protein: CASSDAVSSGNTIYF.

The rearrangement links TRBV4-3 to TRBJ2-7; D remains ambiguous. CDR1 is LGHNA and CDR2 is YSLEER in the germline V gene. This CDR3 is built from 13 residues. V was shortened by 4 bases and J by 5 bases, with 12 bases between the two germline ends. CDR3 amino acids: CASSPGPTDEQYF. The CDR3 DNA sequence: TGCGCCAGCAGCCCTGGACCGACCGACGAGCAGTACTTC.

The CDR3 loop is CASTRQGFGYTF. In DNA form, the CDR3 reads TGTGCCAGCACCAGACAGGGGTTTGGCTACACCTTC. The chain links TRBV3-1 (or the pseudogene TRBV3-2) to TRBJ1-2, with 8 bases lining up with TRBD1. The CDR3 totals 12 residues. Germline trimming cut 7 bases from V and 7 bases from J; bases unmatched to any gene: 5. Germline V gene data show CDR1 as LGHDT and CDR2 as YNNKEL (reference sequence).

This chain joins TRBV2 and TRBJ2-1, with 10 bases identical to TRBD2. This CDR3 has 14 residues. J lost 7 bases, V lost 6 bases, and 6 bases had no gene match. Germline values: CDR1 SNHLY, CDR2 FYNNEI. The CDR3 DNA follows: TGTGCCAGCAGCCAAGCGGGGGGGCGTAATGAGCAGTTCTTC. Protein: CASSQAGGRNEQFF. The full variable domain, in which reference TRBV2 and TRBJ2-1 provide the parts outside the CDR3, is EPEVTQTPSHQVTQMGQEVILRCVPISNHLYFYWYRQILGQKVEFLVSFYNNEISEKSEIFDDQFSVERPDGSNFTLKIRSTKLEDSAMYFCASSQAGGRNEQFFGPGTRLTVL.

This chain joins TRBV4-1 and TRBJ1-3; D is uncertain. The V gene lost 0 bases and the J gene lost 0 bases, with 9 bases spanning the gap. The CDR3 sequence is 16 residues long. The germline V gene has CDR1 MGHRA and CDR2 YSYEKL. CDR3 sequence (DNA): TGCGCCAGCAGCCAAGAGGCCGTCTACTCTGGAAACACCATATATTTT. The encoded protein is CASSQEAVYSGNTIYF.

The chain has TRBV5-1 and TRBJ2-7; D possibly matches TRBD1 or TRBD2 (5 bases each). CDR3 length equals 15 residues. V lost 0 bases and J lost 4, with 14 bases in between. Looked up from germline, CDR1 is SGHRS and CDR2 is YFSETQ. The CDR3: CASSLDGTPPYEQYF. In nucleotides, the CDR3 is TGCGCCAGCAGCTTGGATGGGACCCCGCCGTACGAGCAGTACTTC.

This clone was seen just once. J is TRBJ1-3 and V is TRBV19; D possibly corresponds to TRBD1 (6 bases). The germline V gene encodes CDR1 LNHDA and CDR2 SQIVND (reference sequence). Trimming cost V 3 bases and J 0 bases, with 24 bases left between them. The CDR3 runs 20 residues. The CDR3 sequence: CASSIGRGGYGHLSGNTIYF. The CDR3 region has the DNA TGTGCCAGTAGTATCGGTAGGGGGGGGTACGGGCACCTCTCTGGAAACACCATATATTTT.

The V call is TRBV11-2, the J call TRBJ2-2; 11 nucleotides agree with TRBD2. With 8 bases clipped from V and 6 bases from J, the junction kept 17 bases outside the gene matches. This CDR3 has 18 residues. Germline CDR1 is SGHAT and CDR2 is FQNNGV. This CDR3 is CASLSVRASGRRAGELFF. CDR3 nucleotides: TGTGCCAGCCTATCAGTGAGGGCTAGCGGGAGGAGGGCCGGGGAGCTGTTTTTT.

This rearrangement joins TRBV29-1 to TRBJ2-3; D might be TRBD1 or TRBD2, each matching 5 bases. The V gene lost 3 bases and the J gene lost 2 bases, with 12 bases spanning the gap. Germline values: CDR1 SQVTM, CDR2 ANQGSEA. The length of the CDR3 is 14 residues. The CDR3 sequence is CSVDGAADTDTQYF. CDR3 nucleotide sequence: TGCAGCGTTGACGGGGCTGCGGACACAGATACGCAGTATTTT.

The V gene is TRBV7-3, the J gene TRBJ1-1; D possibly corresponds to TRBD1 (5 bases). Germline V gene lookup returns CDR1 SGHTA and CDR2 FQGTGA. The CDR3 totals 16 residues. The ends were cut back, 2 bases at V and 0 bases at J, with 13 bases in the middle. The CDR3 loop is CASSLGSGLVNTEAFF. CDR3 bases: TGTGCCAGCAGCTTAGGTTCAGGGTTGGTGAACACTGAAGCTTTCTTT.

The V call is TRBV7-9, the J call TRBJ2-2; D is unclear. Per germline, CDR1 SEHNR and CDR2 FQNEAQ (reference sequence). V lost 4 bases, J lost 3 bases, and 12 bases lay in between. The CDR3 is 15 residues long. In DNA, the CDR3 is TGTGCCAGCAGCTGGGGAACTGGAGACACCGGGGAGCTGTTTTTT. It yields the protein CASSWGTGDTGELFF.

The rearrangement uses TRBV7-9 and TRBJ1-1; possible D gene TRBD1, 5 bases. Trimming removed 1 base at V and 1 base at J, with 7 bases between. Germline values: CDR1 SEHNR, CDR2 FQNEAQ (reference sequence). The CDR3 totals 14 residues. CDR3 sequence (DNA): TGTGCCAGCAGCTTAGGACAGTCGAACACTGAAGCTTTCTTT. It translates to CASSLGQSNTEAFF. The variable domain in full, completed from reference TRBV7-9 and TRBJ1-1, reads DTGVSQNPRHKITKRGQNVTFRCDPISEHNRLYWYRQTLGQGPEFLTYFQNEAQLEKSRLLSDRFSAERPKGSFSTLEIQRTEQGDSAMYLCASSLGQSNTEAFFGQGTRLTVV.

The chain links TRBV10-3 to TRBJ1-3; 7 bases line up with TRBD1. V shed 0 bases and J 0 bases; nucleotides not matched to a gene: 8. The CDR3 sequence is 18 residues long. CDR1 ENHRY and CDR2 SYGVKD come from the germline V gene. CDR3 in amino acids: CAISESSHPGGSGNTIYF. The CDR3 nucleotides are TGTGCCATCAGTGAGTCATCTCACCCAGGGGGCTCTGGAAACACCATATATTTT.

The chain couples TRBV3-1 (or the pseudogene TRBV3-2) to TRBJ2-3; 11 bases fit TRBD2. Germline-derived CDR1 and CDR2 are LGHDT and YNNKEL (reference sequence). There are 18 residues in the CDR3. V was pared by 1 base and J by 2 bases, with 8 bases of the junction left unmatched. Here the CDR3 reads CASSQVWSGLAVTDTQYF. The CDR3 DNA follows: TGTGCCAGCAGCCAAGTATGGTCGGGACTAGCGGTCACAGATACGCAGTATTTT.

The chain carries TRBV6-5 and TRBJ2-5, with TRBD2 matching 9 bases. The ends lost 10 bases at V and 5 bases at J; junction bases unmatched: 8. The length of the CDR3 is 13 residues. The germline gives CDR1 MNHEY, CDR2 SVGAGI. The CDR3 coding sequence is TGTGCCACCATCCAAGCGGGAGGTGAGACCCAGTACTTC. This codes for CATIQAGGETQYF.

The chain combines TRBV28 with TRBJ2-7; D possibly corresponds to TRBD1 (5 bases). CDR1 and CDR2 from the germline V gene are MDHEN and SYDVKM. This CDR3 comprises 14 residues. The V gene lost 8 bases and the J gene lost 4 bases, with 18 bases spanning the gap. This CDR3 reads CASGSAAGRYEQYF. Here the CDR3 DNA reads TGTGCCAGCGGCTCCGCGGCAGGGCGGTACGAGCAGTACTTC.